Presented here are 27 T cell receptor beta chains from one specimen sequenced in a study of T cell responses to AZD1222 COVID-19 vaccine. Assay used: immunoSEQ multiplex PCR; TCRdb lists only in-frame clones, some missing. The sample lists some 150,000 clones, 85% to 90% occurring once. The specimen comprised peripheral blood, sampled 28 days after the second AZD1222 dose. Source of these receptors: an adult who received the AZD1222 COVID-19 vaccine.

The chain combines TRBV4-2 with TRBJ1-5; 7 nucleotides line up with TRBD1. This CDR3 contains 19 residues. J was trimmed by 4 bases and V by 4 bases; bases with no gene match: 19. Germline values: CDR1 LGHNA, CDR2 YNFKEQ. DNA for the CDR3: TGTGCCAGCAGCCCCGAAGTAGGCGGTGGTACACAGGGGAATCAGCCCCAGCATTTT. Its protein is CASSPEVGGGTQGNQPQHF.

The CDR3 sequence: CASSSGSLNTEAFF. In DNA form, the CDR3 reads TGTGCCAGCTCCTCGGGGAGCTTGAACACTGAAGCTTTCTTT. The rearrangement joins TRBV18 to TRBJ1-1; the D is unclear. V was clipped by 6 bases and J by 0 bases, with 11 bases between them. Germline CDR1 and CDR2: KGHSH and LQKENI. This CDR3 is 14 amino acids long. Using reference TRBV18 and TRBJ1-1 for the parts outside the CDR3, the full variable domain is NAGVMQNPRHLVRRRGQEARLRCSPMKGHSHVYWYRQLPEEGLKFMVYLQKENIIDESGMPKERFSAEFPKEGPSILRIQQVVRGDSAAYFCASSSGSLNTEAFFGQGTRLTVV.

This clone came up once. The chain recombines TRBV7-2 with TRBJ1-5; TRBD1 matches 7 bases. V was clipped by 6 bases and J by 7 bases; unmatched bases: 6. CDR3 size: 13 residues. Germline CDR1 is SGHTA and CDR2 is FQGNSA. CDR3 sequence (DNA): TGTGCCAGCAGTATAGGGGGCTGGCAGCCCCAGCATTTT. As protein: CASSIGGWQPQHF. The full variable domain, rest sourced from reference TRBV7-2 and TRBJ1-5, is GAGVSQSPSNKVTEKGKDVELRCDPISGHTALYWYRQSLGQGLEFLIYFQGNSAPDKSGLPSDRFSAERTGGSVSTLTIQRTQQEDSAVYLCASSIGGWQPQHFGDGTRLSIL.

The CDR3 nucleotides are TGTGCCAGCTCACCCTATCAGGCAGGGGGCGGCTCCTATAATTCACCCCTCCACTTT. Amino acid sequence: CASSPYQAGGGSYNSPLHF. The chain links TRBV18 to TRBJ1-6; 8 bases agree with TRBD1. Germline-derived CDR1 and CDR2 are KGHSH and LQKENI. Trimming took 3 bases from V and 0 from J; bases not matched to a gene: 10. The CDR3 loop spans 19 amino acids.

The chain uses TRBV6-1 and TRBJ1-4; D uncertain. The V gene's germline CDR1 is MNHNS and CDR2 SASEGT. Trimming pared 1 base from V and 10 bases from J, leaving 16 bases between. The CDR3 is made up of 15 amino acids. In DNA, the CDR3 is TGTGCCAGCAGTGAAGGAACGGGAACGGTCGTAAAACTGTTTTTT. Its translation is CASSEGTGTVVKLFF.

V is TRBV13 and J is TRBJ2-1; perhaps D is TRBD1 or TRBD2 (6 bases each). Between the trimmed V and J ends, which lost 3 bases and 6 bases, there was a span of 9 bases. This CDR3 region has 13 residues. CDR1 is PRHDT and CDR2 is FYEKMQ in the germline V gene (reference sequence). CDR3 in amino acids: CASSFGGGNEQFF. The CDR3 bases are TGTGCCAGCAGCTTCGGGGGCGGCAATGAGCAGTTCTTC.

The rearrangement uses TRBV2 and TRBJ1-1, with TRBD1 identical over 9 bases. CDR1 and CDR2 from the germline V gene are SNHLY and FYNNEI. J gave up 4 bases and V 8 bases, and 5 bases lay outside the gene matches. The CDR3 has 13 residues. In nucleotides, the CDR3 is TGTGCCAGCGGGAAGGACAGGGGCACTGAAGCTTTCTTT. Residues: CASGKDRGTEAFF.

This clone occurred once. The chain links TRBV30 to TRBJ2-2, with a tentative D call TRBD1 (6 bases). CDR3 size: 15 residues. Per germline, CDR1 GTSNPN and CDR2 SVGIG (reference sequence). The V and J ends lost 2 bases and 8 bases respectively, with 18 bases between them. The CDR3 loop is CAWSFGQSALGELFF. DNA of the CDR3: TGTGCCTGGAGTTTTGGACAGTCCGCCTTGGGGGAGCTGTTTTTT.

This chain connects TRBV20-1 to TRBJ1-1; tentatively, D is TRBD1 (5 bases). Germline assignment: CDR1 DFQATT and CDR2 SNEGSKA (reference sequence). V lost 5 bases and J lost 9, with 13 bases in between. This CDR3 is 11 amino acids long. CDR3 sequence: CSAGAGIQAFF. Written as DNA, the CDR3 is TGCAGTGCTGGGGCAGGGATACAAGCTTTCTTT.

This chain uses TRBV25-1 with TRBJ2-3, with D maybe TRBD1 (6 bases). Germline CDR1 and CDR2: MGHDK and SYGVNS. The CDR3 totals 15 residues. V was clipped by 6 bases and J by 1 base, with 14 bases between them. The CDR3 nucleotides are TGTGCCAGCAGAGCACAGGGACGGGGCACAGATACGCAGTATTTT. It specifies CASRAQGRGTDTQYF.

This rearrangement joins TRBV30 to TRBJ1-1, with D possibly being TRBD1 (5 bases). This CDR3 spans 13 amino acids. Per the germline V gene, CDR1 is GTSNPN and CDR2 is SVGIG (reference sequence). Trimming removed 5 bases from V and 1 base from J, with 11 bases in between. CDR3 residues: CAWSNQGNTEAFF. As DNA, the CDR3 is TGTGCCTGGTCAAATCAGGGGAACACTGAAGCTTTCTTT.

V and J are TRBV9 and TRBJ1-2; TRBD1 matches at 9 bases. The junction had 8 bases not matched to a gene; V was cut back by 6 bases and J by 2 bases. From germline, CDR1 is SGDLS and CDR2 YYNGEE. The CDR3 consists of 15 residues. The CDR3 bases are TGTGCCAGCACCAAAGGACAGGGGAGAAACTATGGCTACACCTTC. The encoded protein is CASTKGQGRNYGYTF. Supplemented by reference TRBV9 and TRBJ1-2, the full variable domain reads DSGVTQTPKHLITATGQRVTLRCSPRSGDLSVYWYQQSLDQGLQFLIQYYNGEERAKGNILERFSAQQFPDLHSELNLSSLELGDSALYFCASTKGQGRNYGYTFGSGTRLTVV.

V gene TRBV3-1 (or the pseudogene TRBV3-2) combines with J gene TRBJ1-2; 9 positions match TRBD1. This CDR3 contains 19 residues. With 0 bases clipped from V and 5 bases from J, the junction kept 16 bases outside the gene matches. Germline V lookup: CDR1 LGHDT, CDR2 YNNKEL (reference sequence). The CDR3 protein is CASSQDVGTGISITYGYTF. CDR3 in DNA: TGTGCCAGCAGCCAAGATGTCGGGACAGGGATCTCAATTACATATGGCTACACCTTC.

The chain uses TRBV13 and TRBJ2-1, with a tentative D call TRBD2 (5 bases). Germline CDR1 reads PRHDT; CDR2 reads FYEKMQ (reference sequence). CDR3 length: 14 amino acids. The V end was cut by 5 bases, the J end by 8 bases, with 16 bases between. CDR3: CASSLWRTGDEQFF. CDR3 nucleotide sequence: TGTGCCAGCAGCCTGTGGCGCACCGGGGATGAGCAGTTCTTC.

The chain links TRBV6-5 to TRBJ2-3; D is ambiguous. Deletions cut 6 bases from V and 3 bases from J, with 10 bases between. CDR3 length equals 13 residues. Germline CDR1 reads MNHEY; CDR2 reads SVGAGI. CDR3: CASSLLTTDTQYF. The CDR3 coding sequence is TGTGCCAGCAGCCTCCTAACTACAGATACGCAGTATTTT.

The V and J genes are TRBV6-5 and TRBJ2-5; a weak D match, TRBD2 (6 bases). The germline CDR1 and CDR2 sequences are MNHEY and SVGAGI. This CDR3 region has 13 residues. V lost 4 bases to trimming and J lost 4 bases, with 10 bases between them. CDR3 sequence reads: CASSFLEGETQYF. The DNA of the CDR3 is TGTGCCAGCAGTTTTCTGGAGGGAGAGACCCAGTACTTC.

As DNA, the CDR3 is TGTGCCAGCAGCCAAGAACTGAATAACTATGGCTACACCTTC. Amino acid sequence: CASSQELNNYGYTF. The J gene is TRBJ1-2, the V gene TRBV3-1 (or the pseudogene TRBV3-2); D is ambiguous. Germline values: CDR1 LGHDT, CDR2 YNNKEL (reference sequence). Trimming left V 0 bases short and J 1 base short, with 6 bases between. The length of the CDR3 is 14 residues.

The chain joins TRBV30 to TRBJ2-7, with no clear D. From germline, CDR1 is GTSNPN and CDR2 SVGIG (reference sequence). V was pared by 2 bases and J by 0 bases, with 8 bases between. The CDR3 is 13 amino acids. As DNA, the CDR3 is TGTGCCTGGAGTACAGTGCACTCCTACGAGCAGTACTTC. Encoded protein: CAWSTVHSYEQYF.

The V call is TRBV25-1, the J call TRBJ1-1, with D unresolved. Germline assignment: CDR1 MGHDK and CDR2 SYGVNS. Trimming took off 8 bases at V and 7 bases at J, with 11 bases between the two ends. This CDR3 has 11 residues. The CDR3 sequence: CASGRVSEAFF. The CDR3 DNA follows: TGTGCCAGCGGTCGGGTCAGTGAAGCTTTCTTT.

V and J are TRBV2 and TRBJ1-2; maybe TRBD1 (6 bases). V was pared by 9 bases and J by 0 bases, with 8 bases between. Per germline, CDR1 SNHLY and CDR2 FYNNEI. This CDR3 is 12 amino acids long. The CDR3 is CARDRPNYGYTF. CDR3 DNA sequence: TGTGCCAGGGACAGACCTAACTATGGCTACACCTTC.

The CDR3 bases are TGTGCCAGCAGCAGCTCAGGGCCCGTGGGAACTGAAGCTTTCTTT. Protein product: CASSSSGPVGTEAFF. The chain uses TRBV7-2 and TRBJ1-1; D might be TRBD1 (5 bases). The CDR3 contains 15 residues. From germline, CDR1 is SGHTA and CDR2 FQGNSA. Between the trimmed V and J ends, which lost 5 bases and 5 bases, there was a span of 18 bases. Based on the CDR3 plus reference TRBV7-2 and TRBJ1-1, the full variable domain is GAGVSQSPSNKVTEKGKDVELRCDPISGHTALYWYRQSLGQGLEFLIYFQGNSAPDKSGLPSDRFSAERTGGSVSTLTIQRTQQEDSAVYLCASSSSGPVGTEAFFGQGTRLTVV.

The V gene is TRBV7-9, the J gene TRBJ2-3; D is ambiguous. The germline CDR1 and CDR2 sequences are SEHNR and FQNEAQ (reference sequence). The length of the CDR3 is 13 residues. Trimming removed 4 bases at V and 5 bases at J, with 10 bases between. This chain's CDR3 is CASSSVSGDTQYF. The CDR3 DNA is TGTGCCAGCAGCTCGGTCTCCGGAGATACGCAGTATTTT.

V and J are TRBV12-3 or TRBV12-4 and TRBJ2-3; D gene uncertain. V lost 6 bases to trimming and J lost 0 bases, with 7 bases between them. This CDR3 contains 13 residues. CDR3 coding DNA: TGTGCCAGCAGGGTTGGGAGCACAGATACGCAGTATTTT. It specifies CASRVGSTDTQYF.

The chain uses TRBV6-1 and TRBJ1-2; D not resolved. The CDR3 extends over 13 amino acids. V was pared by 1 base and J by 8 bases, with 11 bases between. The germline V gene has CDR1 MNHNS and CDR2 SASEGT. Here the CDR3 reads CASSEEAGIGYTF. As DNA, the CDR3 is TGTGCCAGCAGTGAAGAGGCAGGAATCGGCTACACCTTC.

This chain joins TRBV9 and TRBJ1-2, with 8 bases matching TRBD1. This CDR3 is 14 amino acids long. Germline assignment: CDR1 SGDLS and CDR2 YYNGEE. V gave up 4 bases and J gave up 8 bases; unmatched junction bases: 10. CDR3 in DNA: TGTGCCAGCAGCCCAGATCAGGGGGCCAAGGGCTACACCTTC. Its translation is CASSPDQGAKGYTF.

The chain couples TRBV5-1 to TRBJ2-5, with a weak D call TRBD1 (5 bases). This CDR3 has 14 amino acids. CDR1 is SGHRS and CDR2 is YFSETQ in the germline V gene. The V end was cut by 3 bases, the J end by 0 bases, with 9 bases between. CDR3 protein: CASSSGSYQETQYF. The CDR3, as DNA: TGCGCCAGCAGCTCAGGGTCGTACCAAGAGACCCAGTACTTC.

About this clone itself: One end of the junction varies from germline; a read error may be responsible. V is TRBV10-2 and J is TRBJ1-5; perhaps TRBD1 as D (5 bases). From germline, CDR1 is WSHSY and CDR2 SAAADI. This CDR3 region has 14 residues. The CDR3 DNA reads TGCGCCAGCAGTGAGTCGATGTGGTCCTCCACTTGGGACTTT. Amino acid sequence: CASSESMWSSTWDF.